One and the same sample provided the 28 T cell receptor beta chains below, sequenced in a study of blood T cells in healthy people across ages. Combining a sample-barcoded 5' primer with a J-beta primer mix, a second PCR ran for roughly 7 to 11 cycles. TCRdb re-called the 5' RACE reads with MiXCR, one entry per CDR3 protein. The data hold 800,000 to 950,000 distinct CDR3 sequences, with about 27% observed a single time. The same specimen was also included in a second study, on T cells of mothers and their children.

Sequencing was performed on blood. These receptors all stem from a woman aged 40-49 years in good health.

This clonotype was recorded a few times. The chain uses TRBV6-4 and TRBJ2-1, with 13 bases matching TRBD2. The CDR3 has 15 residues. The V and J ends lost 5 bases and 7 bases, in that order; junction bases with no gene match: 5. In germline, CDR1 is MRHNA, CDR2 SNTAGT. The CDR3 DNA is TGTGCCAGCAGTATACTAGCGGGGGGGCCGAATGAGCAGTTCTTC. Translated: CASSILAGGPNEQFF.

This chain connects TRBV5-1 to TRBJ2-5; TRBD1 aligns across 10 bases. In germline, CDR1 is SGHRS, CDR2 YFSETQ. The CDR3 is 14 residues long. After removal of 6 bases from V and 3 bases from J, the junction contained 5 bases not matched to a gene. The CDR3 protein is CASNLGTGEETQYF. The DNA for the CDR3 is TGCGCCAGCAACCTCGGGACAGGGGAAGAGACCCAGTACTTC.

This clonotype was counted between two and nine times. One end of the junction does not line up with germline, which may come from a read error. The chain carries TRBV20-1 and TRBJ2-1; 7 nucleotides align to TRBD1. CDR1 is DFQATT, CDR2 SNEGSKA, per germline (reference sequence). The CDR3 is made up of 16 amino acids. CDR3 residues: CSASTRDSKNYDEQFF. CDR3 bases: TGCAGTGCTAGTACCCGGGACAGCAAGAACTACGATGAGCAGTTCTTC.

In this sample, this clonotype turned up a few times. The rearrangement joins TRBV11-2 to TRBJ2-7, with D perhaps TRBD1 (5 bases). Trimming stripped 5 bases from V and 6 bases from J, with 11 bases between. Germline lookup yields CDR1 SGHAT and CDR2 FQNNGV. The CDR3 has 12 amino acids. CDR3 sequence: CASSARGAEQYF. CDR3 sequence (DNA): TGTGCCAGCAGCGCTAGGGGTGCCGAGCAGTACTTC. The full variable domain, rest sourced from reference TRBV11-2 and TRBJ2-7, is EAGVAQSPRYKIIEKRQSVAFWCNPISGHATLYWYQQILGQGPKLLIQFQNNGVVDDSQLPKDRFSAERLKGVDSTLKIQPAKLEDSAVYLCASSARGAEQYFGPGTRLTVT.

The sample holds many counts of this clonotype. CDR3 residues: CASNTPPQETQYF. CDR3 DNA sequence: TGTGCCAGCAATACGCCACCCCAAGAGACCCAGTACTTC. The chain employs TRBV6-2 or TRBV6-3 and TRBJ2-5; no firm D call. V dropped 7 bases and J dropped 1 base, with 10 bases sitting between them. There are 13 residues in the CDR3. Germline V lookup: CDR1 MNHEY, CDR2 SVGEGT.

This clonotype has more than one count but fewer than ten. The rearrangement joins TRBV12-5 to TRBJ2-3; D uncertain. V was cut by 6 bases and J by 1 base, with 5 bases left in between. This CDR3 region has 12 residues. The V gene's germline CDR1 is LGHNT and CDR2 FRNRAP. The CDR3 DNA reads TGTGCTAGTGGCGACCGCACAGATACGCAGTATTTT. Residues: CASGDRTDTQYF.

Regarding this clonotype: Being one base from a much bigger clone, this may be a read error. This chain links TRBV27 with TRBJ2-1; 8 bases map to TRBD1. The CDR3 is 15 amino acids. The V gene's germline CDR1 is MNHEY and CDR2 SMNVEV (reference sequence). The V gene end was trimmed by 5 bases and the J gene end by 13 bases; junction bases not matched to a gene: 16. The CDR3 is CASSPQTGVGETQFF. The CDR3, as DNA: TGTGCCAGCAGTCCCCAGACAGGGGTGGGAGAGACCCAGTTCTTC.

This clonotype occurred many times. The chain employs TRBV18 and TRBJ2-6; unclear D gene. CDR3 length: 15 residues. Per the germline V gene, CDR1 is KGHSH and CDR2 is LQKENI. V was pared by 1 base and J by 3 bases, with 7 bases between. CDR3 residues: CASSPQGGGANVLTF. The CDR3 region has the DNA TGTGCCAGCTCACCACAGGGCGGTGGGGCCAACGTCCTGACTTTC.

The rearrangement joins TRBV20-1 to TRBJ1-1; the D gene is possibly TRBD1 (5 bases). CDR3 length equals 12 residues. Trimming pared 6 bases from V and 8 bases from J, leaving 16 bases between. The germline CDR1 and CDR2 sequences are DFQATT and SNEGSKA (reference sequence). Written as DNA, the CDR3 is TGCAGTGCGACCCGGGACTCCCAAGAAGCTTTCTTT. Translation gives CSATRDSQEAFF.

This clonotype was seen repeatedly, ten times or more. V is TRBV7-2 and J is TRBJ1-2; D unclear. Germline values: CDR1 SGHTA, CDR2 FQGNSA. V was pared by 5 bases and J by 2 bases, with 9 bases between. The CDR3 runs to 13 residues. The CDR3 loop reads CASSAQLNYGYTF. The CDR3 DNA reads as TGTGCCAGCAGCGCGCAGTTAAACTATGGCTACACCTTC.

This clonotype occurred a few times. This rearrangement joins TRBV4-1 to TRBJ2-7, with 9 positions matching TRBD1. Germline assignment: CDR1 MGHRA and CDR2 YSYEKL. The J segment lost 3 bases and the V segment lost 2 bases, leaving 8 bases of the junction unmatched. This CDR3 is built from 16 residues. The CDR3 DNA reads TGCGCCAGCAGCCAAAAAACCGGGACAGGGTTCTACGAGCAGTACTTC. This encodes CASSQKTGTGFYEQYF.

The table lists this clonotype with many counts. V gene TRBV7-2 combines with J gene TRBJ2-5, with 8 bases that match TRBD1. CDR1 is SGHTA, CDR2 FQGNSA, per germline. The CDR3 is 15 amino acids. After removal of 0 bases from V and 5 bases from J, the junction contained 5 bases not matched to a gene. The CDR3 is CASSLASGGLETQYF. In DNA form, the CDR3 reads TGTGCCAGCAGCTTAGCTTCAGGGGGCTTGGAGACCCAGTACTTC.

V usage is TRBV20-1 and J usage is TRBJ2-3; TRBD1 matches at 8 bases. CDR1 is DFQATT, CDR2 SNEGSKA, per germline (reference sequence). CDR3 size: 15 residues. Unmatched junction bases numbered 4, after V lost 0 bases and J lost 2 bases. The CDR3 nucleotides read TGCAGTGCTAGAGATTCGGACAGGGACACAGATACGCAGTATTTT. Protein sequence: CSARDSDRDTDTQYF.

This clonotype has only a few counts. The J gene is TRBJ2-1, the V gene TRBV18; TRBD2 matches 9 bases. V was clipped by 1 base and J by 6 bases; unmatched bases: 7. Germline loops: CDR1 KGHSH, CDR2 LQKENI. This CDR3 region has 16 residues. CDR3 sequence: CASSPRGAGGLNEQFF. The CDR3 region has the DNA TGTGCCAGCTCACCACGAGGAGCGGGGGGTCTCAATGAGCAGTTCTTC.

This clonotype came up many times. The chain links TRBV29-1 to TRBJ2-1; D unclear. The V gene's germline CDR1 is SQVTM and CDR2 ANQGSEA. V gave up 6 bases and J gave up 7 bases, with 7 bases separating them. The length of the CDR3 is 10 residues. The CDR3 DNA is TGCAGCGTACGACTTAATGAGCAGTTCTTC. It encodes CSVRLNEQFF.

Comment on this clonotype: A much larger clone lies one base from this, so it may be a read error. This sequence joins TRBV6-6 and TRBJ2-3; D is uncertain. Germline V gene lookup returns CDR1 MNHNY and CDR2 SVGAGI (reference sequence). This CDR3 is 16 amino acids long. V was trimmed by 5 bases and J by 2 bases, leaving 17 bases between them. The CDR3: CASSDETWVHTDTQYF. The CDR3, as DNA: TGTGCCAGCAGTGATGAAACCTGGGTGCACACAGATACGCAGTATTTT.

This clonotype was observed at least ten times. The chain has TRBV2 and TRBJ2-1; possibly TRBD2 for D (7 bases). CDR3 size: 16 residues. With 0 bases removed from V and 2 bases from J, the gap between germline ends came to 11 bases. The V gene's germline CDR1 is SNHLY and CDR2 FYNNEI. The CDR3 protein is CASSEAGGPTYNEQFF. The CDR3 DNA reads as TGTGCCAGCAGTGAAGCGGGGGGGCCCACCTACAATGAGCAGTTCTTC.

For this clonotype: A single base separates this from a much larger clone, so it may be a read error. The chain uses TRBV2 and TRBJ2-1; the D is unclear. CDR3 length equals 14 residues. Per the germline V gene, CDR1 is SNHLY and CDR2 is FYNNEI. The CDR3 sequence is CASREASRLNEQFF. The CDR3 region has the DNA TGTGCCAGCAGGGAAGCATCGCGCCTCAATGAGCAGTTCTTC.

Comments on this clonotype: One end of the junction is discordant with germline, which a read error may explain. The chain employs TRBV5-1 and TRBJ2-7, with D possibly matching TRBD1 (6 bases). This CDR3 comprises 15 residues. Germline V CDR1 and CDR2: SGHRS, YFSETQ. The CDR3 is CAGSLSRGPIYEQYF. The CDR3 DNA follows: TGCGCCGGCAGCTTGAGCAGGGGCCCGATCTACGAGCAGTACTTC.

This sequence joins TRBV6-6 and TRBJ2-2; 8 bases fit TRBD1. Unmatched junction bases numbered 3, after V lost 5 bases and J lost 4 bases. Germline V gene lookup returns CDR1 MNHNY and CDR2 SVGAGI (reference sequence). The CDR3 sequence is 14 residues long. CDR3 sequence (DNA): TGTGCCAGCAGTGACAGGGGAAGCACCGGGGAGCTGTTTTTT. It is translated as CASSDRGSTGELFF.

This chain joins TRBV28 and TRBJ2-3, with 7 bases matching TRBD1. V gave up 2 bases and J gave up 5 bases; unmatched junction bases: 4. The CDR3 spans 14 residues. The V gene's germline CDR1 is MDHEN and CDR2 SYDVKM. The DNA for the CDR3 is TGTGCCAGCAGTTTACAGGGGGTTAAAGATACGCAGTATTTT. Translation: CASSLQGVKDTQYF.

The chain links TRBV28 to TRBJ2-7; 15 bases fit TRBD2. The CDR3 runs to 14 residues. Germline V lookup: CDR1 MDHEN, CDR2 SYDVKM. Written as DNA, the CDR3 is TGTGTCGGCACCACGGGACTAGCGGGAGGAAGGCAGTACTTC. Protein product: CVGTTGLAGGRQYF.

The chain links TRBV29-1 to TRBJ1-3; D remains unclear. V dropped 3 bases and J dropped 3 bases, with 3 bases sitting between them. Germline loops: CDR1 SQVTM, CDR2 ANQGSEA. The CDR3 contains 11 residues. CDR3 region: CSVEDGNTIYF. CDR3 coding DNA: TGCAGCGTTGAGGATGGAAACACCATATATTTT.

V gene TRBV6-5 combines with J gene TRBJ2-7; no clear D gene. TRBJ2-5 explains the end of the DNA better; the J call may be wrong. The germline CDR1 and CDR2 sequences are MNHEY and SVGAGI. There are 12 residues in the CDR3. This CDR3 is CASSCPCGTQYF. The DNA of the CDR3 is TGTGCCAGCAGTTGCCCCTGCGGGACCCAGTACTTC.

This clonotype was counted a few times. The rearrangement joins TRBV20-1 to TRBJ2-1; 9 bases fit TRBD2. Germline CDR1 is DFQATT and CDR2 is SNEGSKA (reference sequence). This CDR3 is 15 amino acids long. V lost 0 bases, J lost 9 bases, and 9 bases stayed unmatched. The CDR3 is CSARDSVAGEGEQFF. The CDR3 coding sequence is TGCAGTGCTAGAGATAGTGTAGCGGGGGAAGGTGAGCAGTTCTTC.

This clonotype occurred a few times. The chain combines TRBV5-1 with TRBJ1-6; D is possibly TRBD1 (6 bases). Germline CDR1 reads SGHRS; CDR2 reads YFSETQ. The V and J ends lost 4 bases and 8 bases respectively, with 22 bases between them. The CDR3 is made up of 17 amino acids. CDR3 amino acids: CASSPHGRGARDSPLHF. CDR3 DNA sequence: TGCGCCAGCAGCCCCCACGGTCGGGGGGCTAGGGATTCACCCCTCCACTTT. The full variable domain, in which reference TRBV5-1 and TRBJ1-6 provide the parts outside the CDR3, is KAGVTQTPRYLIKTRGQQVTLSCSPISGHRSVSWYQQTPGQGLQFLFEYFSETQRNKGNFPGRFSGRQFSNSRSEMNVSTLELGDSALYLCASSPHGRGARDSPLHFGNGTRLTVT.

This clonotype was picked up many times. The chain links TRBV28 to TRBJ2-7, with D tentatively TRBD1 (5 bases). CDR1 and CDR2 from the germline V gene are MDHEN and SYDVKM. The CDR3 has 16 residues. V lost 5 bases, J lost 0 bases, and 17 bases lay in between. The CDR3 nucleotides are TGTGCCAGCAGTATACTAAGGACATCTAGCTCCTACGAGCAGTACTTC. It translates to CASSILRTSSSYEQYF. Using reference TRBV28 and TRBJ2-7 for the parts outside the CDR3, the full variable domain is DVKVTQSSRYLVKRTGEKVFLECVQDMDHENMFWYRQDPGLGLRLIYFSYDVKMKEKGDIPEGYSVSREKKERFSLILESASTNQTSMYLCASSILRTSSSYEQYFGPGTRLTVT.

This clonotype has a handful of counts. The chain carries TRBV20-1 and TRBJ1-5, with 8 bases identical to TRBD1. Trimming removed 6 bases from V and 4 bases from J; junction bases left unmatched: 8. The CDR3 sequence is 14 residues long. Germline-derived CDR1 and CDR2 are DFQATT and SNEGSKA (reference sequence). The CDR3 DNA follows: TGCAGTGCGAGGACAGGGATTACAAATCAGCCCCAGCATTTT. Its protein product is CSARTGITNQPQHF.